The rows below give T cell receptor beta chains drawn from one sample of a study of long-term antiretroviral therapy in people with HIV. Assay: immunoSEQ multiplex PCR; the TCRdb copy retains only in-frame clones and omits some. The table includes tens of thousands of clones, around nine tenths detected once. The sample consisted of unsorted PBMCs, taken 0.5 years after starting antiretroviral therapy. These receptors were collected from a woman aged 18 to 35 with HIV. Each CDR3 is given with its conserved first and last residue. A D gene is named only where the DNA matches it firmly. The size entry is marked missing in some rows and otherwise reads once, few, many or a size class.

j_call d_call clone_size cdr3_length v_call cdr3_nt cdr3_aa
TRBJ1-6 . . 19 TRBV27 TGTGCCAGCAGTTTATTGCGCGCCCCGAGGGGAGGGGATAATTCACCCCTCCACTTT CASSLLRAPRGGDNSPLHF
TRBJ2-1 TRBD2 . 15 TRBV18 TGTGCCAGCTCACCACTAGCGGGCCCCCTCAATGAGCAGTTCTTC CASSPLAGPLNEQFF
TRBJ1-5 . . 13 TRBV7-2 TGTGCCAGCAGCTCGACGGGCAATCAGCCCCAGCATTTT CASSSTGNQPQHF
TRBJ1-1 TRBD1 . 18 TRBV5-1 TGCGCCAGCAGCTTGCGTACACAGGGGGCAATAAGGGACACTGAAGCTTTCTTT CASSLRTQGAIRDTEAFF
TRBJ2-3 . . 13 TRBV5-4 TGTGCCAGCAGCAACGAGGGGGCAGATACGCAGTATTTT CASSNEGADTQYF
TRBJ1-1 . . 13 TRBV25-1 TGTGCCAGCAGTGAGTATGGGAACACTGAAGCTTTCTTT CASSEYGNTEAFF
TRBJ1-2 . once 16 TRBV4-1 TGCGCCAGCAGCCAATCAGACACCCTAACCCGGTGGGGCTACACCTTC CASSQSDTLTRWGYTF
TRBJ1-1 . . 15 TRBV15 TGTGCCACCAGCAGGCAGTCGATCAGGAACACTGAAGCTTTCTTT CATSRQSIRNTEAFF
TRBJ1-1 . once 11 TRBV5-6 TGTGCCAGCAGCTTCAGAGCTGAAGCTTTCTTT CASSFRAEAFF
TRBJ2-7 . . 14 TRBV29-1 TGCAGCGTTGAAATCCCTGGACTTCTATACGAGCAGTACTTC CSVEIPGLLYEQYF
TRBJ2-1 . . 14 TRBV5-1 TGCGCCAGCAGCTTGATTGGGGCTCAAGGTGAGCAGTTCTTC CASSLIGAQGEQFF
TRBJ2-2 TRBD1 . 15 TRBV27 TGTGCCAGCAGTTTCTCGACAGGGTACACCGGGGAGCTGTTTTTT CASSFSTGYTGELFF
TRBJ2-7 TRBD2 . 15 TRBV27 TGTGCCAGCAGTACGGGGACTAGCGGGAGGCCCAAATCGTACTTC CASSTGTSGRPKSYF
TRBJ1-1 . . 15 TRBV19 TGTGCCAGTAGTATTAAACCTGTGGCAGCCACTGAAGCTTTCTTT CASSIKPVAATEAFF
TRBJ2-2 TRBD2 . 15 TRBV6-1 TGTGCCAGCAGTGAAGCCGGGCGGGGGAGCGGGGAGCTGTTTTTT CASSEAGRGSGELFF
TRBJ2-7 TRBD2 . 14 TRBV27 TGTGCCAGCAGCCTAGCGGGAGCGACCTACGAGCAGTACTTC CASSLAGATYEQYF
TRBJ2-1 TRBD1 . 16 TRBV9 TGTGCCAGCAGCGGAGGACAGGGCGACTCCTACAATGAGCAGTTCTTC CASSGGQGDSYNEQFF
TRBJ2-3 . . 14 TRBV5-1 TGCGCCAGCAGCTTGAACAGGGACACAGATACGCAGTATTTT CASSLNRDTDTQYF
TRBJ1-1 . . 13 TRBV5-1 TGCGCCAGCAGCTTGAGGGTGAACACTGAAGCTTTCTTT CASSLRVNTEAFF
TRBJ1-5 . . 16 TRBV4-2 TGTGCCAGCAGCCAAGACACGCAAGGGCTAAATCAGCCCCAGCATTTT CASSQDTQGLNQPQHF
TRBJ1-2 . few 15 TRBV27 TGTGCCAGCATGGTTAGAGCCGACTCGTTCTATGGCTACACCTTC CASMVRADSFYGYTF
TRBJ2-1 TRBD2 . 15 TRBV19 TGTGCCAGTAAAGAGACTAGCGGGAACTACAATGAGCAGTTCTTC CASKETSGNYNEQFF
TRBJ2-1 TRBD2 . 17 TRBV11-3 TGTGCCAGCAGCTTCGGGGGGATGGGGACCTCCTACAATGAGCAGTTCTTC CASSFGGMGTSYNEQFF
TRBJ2-7 . . 15 TRBV9 TGTGCCAGCAGCCCTCAAGGGACAAGAGGGCGCGAGCAGTACTTC CASSPQGTRGREQYF
TRBJ2-2 TRBD2 . 17 TRBV10-2 TGCGCCAGCAGTGAGTCGGGACTAGCGGGATATCCCGGGGAGCTGTTTTTT CASSESGLAGYPGELFF
TRBJ1-2 . . 15 TRBV6-6 TGTGCCAGCAGTTACTCGTCCTACGGATCTTATGGCTACACCTTC CASSYSSYGSYGYTF
TRBJ2-1 . . 15 TRBV28 TGTGCCAGCAGTCCGCTTGAGGGGGTGGACAATGAGCAGTTCTTC CASSPLEGVDNEQFF
TRBJ2-3 TRBD1 . 15 TRBV7-2 TGTGCCAGCAGCTTACGACAGGGGGTTGCAGATACGCAGTATTTT CASSLRQGVADTQYF